This T cell receptor (beta chain) derives from a study of blood T cell repertoires in COVID-19. The CDR3 runs 16 residues. Per germline, CDR1 SNHLY and CDR2 FYNNEI. Germline trimming cut 5 bases from V and 0 bases from J; bases unmatched to any gene: 7. Before they entered the study, exposed participants had met a COVID-19 case within 2 weeks. TCRdb keeps only in-frame clones here, not all; method: immunoSEQ multiplex PCR. The table has about 260,000 clones, around 93% seen once; the top ten hold 2.5% to 3%. Sequenced material: PBMCs or T cells enriched from blood (not recorded which). This sequence was found in a man aged 40-50 years who had been exposed to COVID-19. V gene TRBV2 combines with J gene TRBJ2-3; 8 nucleotides line up with TRBD1. CDR3 amino acids: CASSLTGVYSTDTQYF. The CDR3 nucleotides are TGTGCCAGCAGTTTGACAGGGGTGTATAGCACAGATACGCAGTATTTT.